Below, 22 T cell receptor beta chains from the same sample are listed, as sequenced in a study of T-cell reconstitution after alpha-beta-depleted transplantation in children. Unique molecular identifiers were incorporated when the TCRbeta library was constructed. TCRdb recomputed calls from the PCR reads with MiXCR, one row per CDR3 protein. The sample carries around 440,000 distinct CDR3 sequences, 10% to 13% recorded once. The starting material was PBMCs, obtained before TCRalphabeta/CD19-depleted stem cell transplant. The receptor set was obtained from a child aged 2 to 10 with inherited bone marrow failure, due to receive a stem cell transplant.

At least ten counts were recorded for this clonotype. This chain connects TRBV3-1 to TRBJ2-7, with 8 bases aligning to TRBD2. V lost 1 base, J lost 5 bases, and 7 bases stayed unmatched. In germline, CDR1 is LGHDT, CDR2 YNNKEL (reference sequence). The CDR3 spans 15 residues. The CDR3, as DNA: TGTGCCAGCAGCCAAGGTCGGGAGGGCCTTGACGAGCAGTACTTC. It translates to CASSQGREGLDEQYF.

The sample holds many counts of this clonotype. The genes are TRBV4-2 and TRBJ2-1, with TRBD2 identical over 9 bases. Germline V CDR1 and CDR2: LGHNA, YNFKEQ. Trimming cost V 4 bases and J 1 base; bases outside gene matches: 8. The CDR3 is 17 amino acids. DNA for the CDR3: TGTGCCAGCAGCCCCCCGACTAGCGGCAGATCCTACAATGAGCAGTTCTTC. Translation gives CASSPPTSGRSYNEQFF.

The sample holds many counts of this clonotype. The V gene is TRBV29-1, the J gene TRBJ1-2; D perhaps matches TRBD1 (5 bases). Germline lookup yields CDR1 SQVTM and CDR2 ANQGSEA. This CDR3 is 11 amino acids long. V was clipped by 7 bases and J by 7 bases, with 13 bases between them. CDR3 loop: CSAEGSGGYTF. The CDR3, as DNA: TGCAGCGCCGAGGGGAGTGGTGGCTACACCTTC.

This clonotype was picked up many times. The chain links TRBV20-1 to TRBJ2-1; 10 nucleotides agree with TRBD2. The V and J ends lost 0 bases and 8 bases, in that order; junction bases with no gene match: 7. The CDR3 is 15 amino acids. CDR1 is DFQATT, CDR2 SNEGSKA, per germline (reference sequence). Here the CDR3 DNA reads TGCAGTGCTAGAGATAGGGCACTAGCGGGATATGAGCAGTTCTTC. This codes for CSARDRALAGYEQFF.

As regards this clonotype: Just one base apart from a much larger clone, this may be a read error. The gene calls are TRBV12-3 or TRBV12-4 and TRBJ2-1, with TRBD2 matching over 9 bases. V was pared by 5 bases and J by 4 bases, with 3 bases of the junction left unmatched. The CDR3 has 14 residues. The CDR3 DNA reads as TGTGCCAGCAGTGGACTAGCGATTTACAATGAGCAGTTCTTC. It codes for CASSGLAIYNEQFF.

This clonotype was found many times. The J gene is TRBJ2-5, the V gene TRBV20-1; 8 nucleotides align to TRBD2. V trimming: 2 bases; J trimming: 5 bases; junction bases outside the gene matches: 19. This CDR3 spans 18 amino acids. CDR1 and CDR2 (germline): DFQATT, SNEGSKA (reference sequence). The CDR3 sequence is CSARRAGLAGTMWETQYF. As DNA, the CDR3 is TGCAGTGCTAGAAGGGCCGGGCTAGCGGGTACAATGTGGGAGACCCAGTACTTC.

J is TRBJ1-2 and V is TRBV5-5; TRBD1 matches at 10 bases. With V trimmed by 4 bases and J by 5 bases, 14 bases remained unmatched. There are 17 residues in the CDR3. Germline V CDR1 and CDR2: SGHKS, YYEKEE (reference sequence). CDR3 protein: CASSGRGQGPVLYGYTF. The CDR3 DNA is TGTGCCAGCAGCGGGCGGGGACAGGGGCCCGTCCTATATGGCTACACCTTC.

The sample holds many counts of this clonotype. The chain couples TRBV13 to TRBJ2-2; D not resolved. CDR1 is PRHDT and CDR2 is FYEKMQ in the germline V gene (reference sequence). V shed 4 bases and J shed 0 bases, with 9 bases lying between them. The CDR3 has 15 amino acids. The CDR3 loop reads CASSWTQPNTGELFF. In DNA, the CDR3 is TGTGCCAGCAGCTGGACCCAACCGAACACCGGGGAGCTGTTTTTT.

This clonotype was recorded at least ten times. The genes are TRBV7-2 and TRBJ1-6; D may be TRBD1 (6 bases). With 5 bases removed from V and 9 bases from J, the gap between germline ends came to 20 bases. The CDR3 is 16 amino acids. CDR1 and CDR2 from the germline V gene are SGHTA and FQGNSA. CDR3 sequence (DNA): TGTGCCAGCAGCCTTAATCCGGGGGCCGAGGGTTCACCCCTCCACTTT. It specifies CASSLNPGAEGSPLHF.

The chain uses TRBV12-3 or TRBV12-4 and TRBJ2-7, with 14 bases matching TRBD2. The CDR3 runs to 16 residues. V lost 4 bases and J lost 5; bases outside the gene matches: 7. The CDR3: CASSSGTSGSADEQYF. The CDR3 DNA sequence: TGTGCCAGCAGTTCAGGGACTAGCGGGAGTGCTGACGAGCAGTACTTC.

With regard to this clonotype: A much larger clonotype is one base distant, so this may be a read error. The chain carries TRBV3-1 and TRBJ2-4; TRBD2 matches 7 bases. This CDR3 region has 15 residues. Looked up from germline, CDR1 is LGHDT and CDR2 is YNNKEL (reference sequence). This CDR3 reads CATSQSSGGRNIQYF. CDR3 nucleotide sequence: TGTGCCACCAGCCAATCATCTGGCGGGAGAAACATTCAGTACTTC.

This sequence joins TRBV20-1 and TRBJ2-1; 12 bases align to TRBD2. Germline loops: CDR1 DFQATT, CDR2 SNEGSKA (reference sequence). The CDR3 totals 12 residues. The CDR3 here is CSRGLAGREQFF. The CDR3 region has the DNA TGCAGCCGGGGACTAGCGGGTCGTGAGCAGTTCTTC.

There are many counts of this clonotype. The genes are TRBV6-1 and TRBJ2-3; 8 nucleotides align to TRBD2. The CDR3 has 17 amino acids. The germline gives CDR1 MNHNS, CDR2 SASEGT. The trim removed 6 bases at V and 4 bases at J, leaving 15 bases unmatched. CDR3 nucleotides: TGTGCCAGCAGGACCCTCGTGCAAGCGGGAGCGGCAGATACGCAGTATTTT. Translated: CASRTLVQAGAADTQYF.

With respect to this clonotype: A much larger clone differs by one base, so this may be a read error. The chain combines TRBV27 with TRBJ2-7, with a possible D match to TRBD2 (5 bases). V gave up 2 bases and J gave up 4 bases, with 15 bases separating them. The CDR3 length is 15 residues. CDR1 is MNHEY and CDR2 is SMNVEV in the germline V gene (reference sequence). CDR3 nucleotides: TGTGCCAGCAGTTTAGATCCAGAGGGCAAGTACGAGCAGTACTTC. Protein sequence: CASSLDPEGKYEQYF.

This clonotype appeared a few times. The genes are TRBV4-3 and TRBJ2-1; TRBD2 agrees at 12 bases. V trimming: 3 bases; J trimming: 8 bases; junction bases outside the gene matches: 8. From germline, CDR1 is LGHNA and CDR2 YSLEER. This CDR3 comprises 16 residues. The CDR3 nucleotides read TGCGCCAGCAGCCATGATACTAGCGGGAGGCGGCATGAGCAGTTCTTC. Amino acids: CASSHDTSGRRHEQFF.

This clonotype was observed many times. The chain links TRBV20-1 to TRBJ2-1, with D unclear. The CDR3 runs 11 residues. From germline, CDR1 is DFQATT and CDR2 SNEGSKA (reference sequence). V lost 2 bases to trimming and J lost 8 bases, with 7 bases between them. CDR3 DNA: TGCAGTGCTAGACGGGCCGATGAGCAGTTCTTC. It codes for CSARRADEQFF.

This clonotype was detected only a few times. V and J are TRBV5-1 and TRBJ2-7, with D unclear. The CDR3 is made up of 16 amino acids. V was cut by 1 base and J by 4 bases, with 18 bases left in between. Germline-derived CDR1 and CDR2 are SGHRS and YFSETQ. In DNA form, the CDR3 reads TGCGCCAGCAGCTTGCCCACGGAAGCCAGCCCTTACGAGCAGTACTTC. It is translated as CASSLPTEASPYEQYF.

For this clonotype: This may arise from a read error, as a much more abundant clone is one base away. V gene TRBV6-2 or TRBV6-3 combines with J gene TRBJ1-1; D gene unclear. Germline V gene sequence: CDR1 MNHEY, CDR2 SVGEGT. This CDR3 is built from 13 residues. DNA for the CDR3: TGTGCCAGCAGTTACCGGGAACCCACTGACGCTTTCTTT. Translated, it gives CASSYREPTDAFF.

This clonotype has more than one count but fewer than ten. This chain uses TRBV7-9 with TRBJ2-7; no clear D gene. The CDR3 loop spans 15 amino acids. V was clipped by 5 bases and J by 1 base, with 15 bases between them. The germline gives CDR1 SEHNR, CDR2 FQNEAQ (reference sequence). In DNA, the CDR3 is TGTGCCAGCAGCCCCAGAGAGGATGGATCCTACGAGCAGTACTTC. Its protein product is CASSPREDGSYEQYF.

This clonotype showed up many times. The genes are TRBV10-3 and TRBJ2-7; 9 bases align to TRBD2. Trimming removed 0 bases from V and 5 bases from J; junction bases left unmatched: 14. CDR3 length: 18 residues. Per the germline V gene, CDR1 is ENHRY and CDR2 is SYGVKD. Written as DNA, the CDR3 is TGTGCCATCAGTGAGTCGGTTCTACAGGGGCGGACTAGCGACGAGCAGTACTTC. It specifies CAISESVLQGRTSDEQYF.

Ten or more counts support this clonotype. The chain uses TRBV12-3 or TRBV12-4 and TRBJ2-1; D not certain. The CDR3 is made up of 12 amino acids. The V and J ends lost 7 bases and 7 bases respectively, with 11 bases between them. The CDR3 reads CASMTSANEQFF. CDR3 sequence (DNA): TGTGCCAGCATGACCAGCGCAAATGAGCAGTTCTTC.

Ten or more counts support this clonotype. V usage is TRBV29-1 and J usage is TRBJ2-7; 8 bases align to TRBD1. The CDR3 sequence is 15 residues long. Germline V gene data show CDR1 as SQVTM and CDR2 as ANQGSEA. V was pared by 0 bases and J by 2 bases, with 6 bases of the junction left unmatched. CDR3 nucleotides: TGCAGCGTTGAAGATCCGGGGACAGGAACCTACGAGCAGTACTTC. Amino acid sequence: CSVEDPGTGTYEQYF.